A single sample gave rise to the 29 T cell receptor beta chains below, sequenced in a study of shared clonotypes between healthy human individuals. Some clones are missing from TCRdb's copy, which holds only in-frame ones; the method was immunoSEQ multiplex PCR. Of 2 million to 2.5 million clones in the sample, around 95% were seen once. The sequenced sample was naive CD4+ T cells sorted from blood. Subset reported: CD45RA+ positively selected. Receptors originate from a man younger than 30 in good health.

V gene TRBV19 combines with J gene TRBJ2-5; 14 bases line up with TRBD2. The V gene end was trimmed by 3 bases and the J gene end by 10 bases; junction bases not matched to a gene: 13. Germline V gene data show CDR1 as LNHDA and CDR2 as SQIVND (reference sequence). The CDR3 extends over 17 amino acids. The CDR3 region is CASSISSGTSGRGSQYF. The CDR3, as DNA: TGTGCCAGTAGTATTTCCTCCGGGACTAGCGGGAGAGGGAGCCAGTACTTC.

In nucleotides, the CDR3 is TGTGCCAGCAGTCTCCGGGACAGGGCTATTTTAGTTTCAACTAATGAAAAACTGTTTTTT. This sequence encodes CASSLRDRAILVSTNEKLFF. The chain combines TRBV27 with TRBJ1-4; 9 bases match TRBD1. The CDR3 contains 20 residues. After removal of 5 bases from V and 0 bases from J, the junction contained 16 bases not matched to a gene. The germline V gene encodes CDR1 MNHEY and CDR2 SMNVEV (reference sequence).

The V and J genes are TRBV7-9 and TRBJ1-4; TRBD1 agrees at 11 bases. CDR1 is SEHNR, CDR2 FQNEAQ, per germline (reference sequence). The junction had 6 bases not matched to a gene; V was cut back by 7 bases and J by 2 bases. CDR3 size: 16 residues. The CDR3 loop reads CASTQDRGRTNEKLFF. The CDR3 DNA is TGTGCCAGCACCCAGGACAGGGGGCGGACTAATGAAAAACTGTTTTTT.

V is TRBV19 and J is TRBJ2-2; unclear D gene. The germline V gene encodes CDR1 LNHDA and CDR2 SQIVND (reference sequence). The CDR3 is 16 residues long. The V gene lost 6 bases and the J gene lost 1 base, with 15 bases spanning the gap. This CDR3 is CASSPAAAQNTGELFF. As DNA, the CDR3 is TGTGCCAGTAGCCCCGCGGCGGCCCAGAACACCGGGGAGCTGTTTTTT.

The chain recombines TRBV6-5 with TRBJ2-7; TRBD2 aligns across 10 bases. The ends lost 6 bases at V and 3 bases at J; junction bases unmatched: 8. The CDR3 extends over 15 amino acids. Per germline, CDR1 MNHEY and CDR2 SVGAGI. The CDR3 region has the DNA TGTGCCAGCAGGGGGGGGTCTAGCGGGAGCTACGAGCAGTACTTC. This codes for CASRGGSSGSYEQYF.

The chain couples TRBV5-1 to TRBJ1-5; D uncertain. In germline, CDR1 is SGHRS, CDR2 YFSETQ. The length of the CDR3 is 10 residues. The ends were cut back, 0 bases at V and 16 bases at J, with 8 bases in the middle. CDR3 sequence reads: CASSLEDGHF. The CDR3 DNA reads TGCGCCAGCAGCTTGGAGGACGGACATTTT.

The chain has TRBV19 and TRBJ2-7; possibly TRBD1 or TRBD2 for D (7 bases each). Germline loops: CDR1 LNHDA, CDR2 SQIVND (reference sequence). Trimming cost V 3 bases and J 5 bases, with 14 bases left between them. The CDR3 sequence is 14 residues long. The CDR3 loop reads CASSIRQGGNEQYF. The CDR3 DNA sequence: TGTGCCAGTAGTATTCGCCAGGGGGGGAACGAGCAGTACTTC.

This rearrangement joins TRBV4-1 to TRBJ1-2; TRBD1 aligns across 12 bases. V was pared by 4 bases and J by 5 bases, with 11 bases of the junction left unmatched. The CDR3 has 17 amino acids. CDR1 is MGHRA and CDR2 is YSYEKL in the germline V gene. The CDR3 sequence is CASSPSGQGAPGYGYTF. As DNA, the CDR3 is TGCGCCAGCAGCCCTTCGGGACAGGGGGCTCCAGGGTATGGCTACACCTTC.

The chain carries TRBV4-1 and TRBJ1-2; D not resolved. The germline V gene has CDR1 MGHRA and CDR2 YSYEKL. Trimming cost V 4 bases and J 2 bases, with 8 bases left between them. This CDR3 spans 13 amino acids. Written as DNA, the CDR3 is TGCGCCAGCAGCCCTCAGAGAAACTATGGCTACACCTTC. Translating it yields CASSPQRNYGYTF.

The V call is TRBV18, the J call TRBJ2-3; TRBD2 matches at 8 bases. Losses at the gene ends were 5 bases for V and 0 bases for J; bases not matched to a gene: 1. The CDR3 is 14 residues long. In germline, CDR1 is KGHSH, CDR2 LQKENI. The CDR3 DNA reads as TGTGCCAGCTCAACTAGCGGAAGCACAGATACGCAGTATTTT. Encoded protein: CASSTSGSTDTQYF.

This chain connects TRBV5-6 to TRBJ1-4, with a weak D call TRBD1 (6 bases). The V gene lost 7 bases and the J gene lost 4 bases, with 14 bases spanning the gap. The CDR3 extends over 14 amino acids. Germline V gene data show CDR1 as SGHDT and CDR2 as YYEEEE. CDR3 sequence: CASSTTGINEKLFF. CDR3 DNA sequence: TGTGCCAGCTCAACAACAGGGATTAATGAAAAACTGTTTTTT.

About this clone itself: A read error may produce the germline difference seen at one junction end. The rearrangement links TRBV7-9 to TRBJ2-7; D is possibly TRBD2 (6 bases). Germline-derived CDR1 and CDR2 are SEHNR and FQNEAQ (reference sequence). CDR3 length: 12 residues. Written as DNA, the CDR3 is TGTGCCAGCAGCTCCGTGGCGGGGCCCACGTTGTTT. Protein sequence: CASSSVAGPTLF.

The J gene is TRBJ1-6, the V gene TRBV5-5, with a weak D call TRBD1 (5 bases). The CDR3 length is 15 residues. V lost 4 bases to trimming and J lost 5 bases, with 13 bases between them. Germline lookup yields CDR1 SGHKS and CDR2 YYEKEE (reference sequence). In nucleotides, the CDR3 is TGTGCCAGCAGCCCCGGTGGGGGGAATAATTCACCCCTCCACTTT. Translation gives CASSPGGGNNSPLHF.

The J gene is TRBJ1-4, the V gene TRBV5-6, with a weak D call TRBD1 (6 bases). Trimming stripped 4 bases from V and 8 bases from J, with 15 bases between. This CDR3 contains 14 residues. The germline CDR1 and CDR2 sequences are SGHDT and YYEEEE. CDR3 residues: CASSPGTRQEKLFF. DNA for the CDR3: TGTGCCAGCAGCCCTGGGACAAGGCAGGAAAAACTGTTTTTT.

This chain connects TRBV2 to TRBJ2-4; 7 bases fit TRBD2. Unmatched junction bases numbered 4, after V lost 5 bases and J lost 0 bases. The CDR3 has 15 residues. CDR1 is SNHLY and CDR2 is FYNNEI in the germline V gene. The CDR3, as DNA: TGTGCCAGCAGTATCGCGGGGGTAGCCAAAAACATTCAGTACTTC. Protein sequence: CASSIAGVAKNIQYF.

The rearrangement joins TRBV27 to TRBJ2-3; 9 bases agree with TRBD2. Per germline, CDR1 MNHEY and CDR2 SMNVEV (reference sequence). V lost 1 base and J lost 4; bases outside the gene matches: 3. The CDR3 loop spans 15 amino acids. CDR3 coding DNA: TGTGCCAGCAGTTTATTTCTAGCGGGGTCAGATACGCAGTATTTT. It codes for CASSLFLAGSDTQYF.

In the case of this clone: Other DNA sequences in this specimen translate into the identical CDR3. The chain uses TRBV15 and TRBJ2-1; D ambiguous. The V end lost 0 bases, the J end lost 10 bases, and 10 bases lay between the germline ends. Germline V gives CDR1 LNHNV, CDR2 YYDKDF (reference sequence). The CDR3 contains 13 residues. CDR3 in DNA: TGTGCCACCAGCAGAGATCTAGGGAACGAGCAGTTCTTC. Protein sequence: CATSRDLGNEQFF.

As for this clone: The same CDR3 can be traced to other DNA sequences in this sample. This chain connects TRBV27 to TRBJ1-2, with unresolved D. Germline CDR1 is MNHEY and CDR2 is SMNVEV (reference sequence). V lost 4 bases, J lost 5 bases, and 8 bases lay in between. This CDR3 has 12 residues. In DNA form, the CDR3 reads TGTGCCAGCAGTTCCAGAGGATATGGCTACACCTTC. It is translated as CASSSRGYGYTF.

The rearrangement links TRBV9 to TRBJ1-6, with 9 bases identical to TRBD1. Germline V CDR1 and CDR2: SGDLS, YYNGEE. This CDR3 comprises 15 residues. Germline trimming cut 0 bases from V and 6 bases from J; bases unmatched to any gene: 1. CDR3 sequence: CASSVETGGNSPLHF. Here the CDR3 DNA reads TGTGCCAGCAGCGTAGAGACAGGGGGTAATTCACCCCTCCACTTT. Together with reference TRBV9 and TRBJ1-6, the CDR3 gives the full variable domain: DSGVTQTPKHLITATGQRVTLRCSPRSGDLSVYWYQQSLDQGLQFLIQYYNGEERAKGNILERFSAQQFPDLHSELNLSSLELGDSALYFCASSVETGGNSPLHFGNGTRLTVT.

The rearrangement uses TRBV4-1 and TRBJ2-7; possibly TRBD1 or TRBD2 for D (5 bases each). The CDR3 spans 17 residues. Deletions cut 1 base from V and 2 bases from J, with 18 bases between. The germline V gene encodes CDR1 MGHRA and CDR2 YSYEKL. CDR3 bases: TGCGCCAGCAGCCAAGGTTCTGGGACGGCCGGGACCTACGAGCAGTACTTC. The encoded protein is CASSQGSGTAGTYEQYF.

The chain recombines TRBV28 with TRBJ2-7; D not certain. Trimming took off 5 bases at V and 3 bases at J, with 20 bases between the two ends. Germline V gives CDR1 MDHEN, CDR2 SYDVKM. The CDR3 consists of 16 residues. This CDR3 reads CASSVVTPVTIYEQYF. The CDR3 nucleotides are TGTGCCAGCAGTGTCGTTACCCCCGTGACAATCTACGAGCAGTACTTC. The full variable domain, completed using reference TRBV28 and TRBJ2-7, is DVKVTQSSRYLVKRTGEKVFLECVQDMDHENMFWYRQDPGLGLRLIYFSYDVKMKEKGDIPEGYSVSREKKERFSLILESASTNQTSMYLCASSVVTPVTIYEQYFGPGTRLTVT.

The chain has TRBV5-1 and TRBJ1-1; 7 bases fit TRBD1. Germline trimming cut 0 bases from V and 0 bases from J; bases unmatched to any gene: 5. CDR1 and CDR2 (germline): SGHRS, YFSETQ. The CDR3 consists of 16 residues. Written as DNA, the CDR3 is TGCGCCAGCAGCTTGGCCAGAGGGGGCTTGAACACTGAAGCTTTCTTT. Protein sequence: CASSLARGGLNTEAFF.

The V call is TRBV10-3, the J call TRBJ2-3; TRBD2 matches 12 bases. The CDR3 length is 17 residues. After removal of 6 bases from V and 0 bases from J, the junction contained 7 bases not matched to a gene. Germline V CDR1 and CDR2: ENHRY, SYGVKD. CDR3 sequence reads: CAISSMTSGGSTDTQYF. Written as DNA, the CDR3 is TGTGCCATCAGCTCTATGACTAGCGGGGGTAGCACAGATACGCAGTATTTT.

Remarks on this clone: Other DNA variants within this sample encode the same CDR3. The chain has TRBV19 and TRBJ2-7, with TRBD2 as a possible D gene (5 bases). Trimming removed 0 bases at V and 0 bases at J, with 6 bases between. The CDR3 consists of 14 residues. Per the germline V gene, CDR1 is LNHDA and CDR2 is SQIVND (reference sequence). CDR3 DNA sequence: TGTGCCAGTAGTATAGAGGCGGGCTCCTACGAGCAGTACTTC. As protein: CASSIEAGSYEQYF.

The J gene is TRBJ2-7, the V gene TRBV28; TRBD1 is a possible D gene (6 bases). The CDR3 has 14 amino acids. V was pared by 7 bases and J by 2 bases, with 15 bases between. CDR1 and CDR2 (germline): MDHEN, SYDVKM. The DNA of the CDR3 is TGTGCCAGCACCCGGGACACCTTACCCTACGAGCAGTACTTC. Translation: CASTRDTLPYEQYF. Using reference TRBV28 and TRBJ2-7 for the parts outside the CDR3, the full variable domain is DVKVTQSSRYLVKRTGEKVFLECVQDMDHENMFWYRQDPGLGLRLIYFSYDVKMKEKGDIPEGYSVSREKKERFSLILESASTNQTSMYLCASTRDTLPYEQYFGPGTRLTVT.

This chain links TRBV6-5 with TRBJ2-3; D unresolved. CDR3 length equals 14 residues. CDR1 and CDR2 from the germline V gene are MNHEY and SVGAGI. Trimming left V 0 bases short and J 0 bases short, with 4 bases between. CDR3 in DNA: TGTGCCAGCAGTTACTCGAAAAGCACAGATACGCAGTATTTT. The encoded protein is CASSYSKSTDTQYF.

The chain joins TRBV5-6 to TRBJ2-5; 14 nucleotides line up with TRBD2. The V segment lost 4 bases and the J segment 4 bases; nucleotides outside the gene matches: 6. This CDR3 spans 16 amino acids. Germline V gene data show CDR1 as SGHDT and CDR2 as YYEEEE. The CDR3, as DNA: TGTGCCAGCAGCCGCGGACTAGCGGGAGGTACAGAGACCCAGTACTTC. This encodes CASSRGLAGGTETQYF.

J is TRBJ2-2 and V is TRBV7-8; 8 bases line up with TRBD2. The V and J ends lost 1 base and 5 bases, in that order; junction bases with no gene match: 3. The length of the CDR3 is 15 residues. CDR1 and CDR2 (germline): SGHVS, FQNEAQ. The CDR3 nucleotides read TGTGCCAGCAGCTTAGGATTAGCGGGGACCGGGGAGCTGTTTTTT. Translated: CASSLGLAGTGELFF.

DNA for the CDR3: TGTGCCAGCAGCTTAACGAGTAACTATGGCTACACCTTC. This translates into CASSLTSNYGYTF. The chain is built from TRBV7-9 and TRBJ1-2, with D hard to call. The germline CDR1 and CDR2 sequences are SEHNR and FQNEAQ (reference sequence). V lost 2 bases and J 1 base, leaving 5 bases between the germline ends. The CDR3 extends over 13 amino acids.